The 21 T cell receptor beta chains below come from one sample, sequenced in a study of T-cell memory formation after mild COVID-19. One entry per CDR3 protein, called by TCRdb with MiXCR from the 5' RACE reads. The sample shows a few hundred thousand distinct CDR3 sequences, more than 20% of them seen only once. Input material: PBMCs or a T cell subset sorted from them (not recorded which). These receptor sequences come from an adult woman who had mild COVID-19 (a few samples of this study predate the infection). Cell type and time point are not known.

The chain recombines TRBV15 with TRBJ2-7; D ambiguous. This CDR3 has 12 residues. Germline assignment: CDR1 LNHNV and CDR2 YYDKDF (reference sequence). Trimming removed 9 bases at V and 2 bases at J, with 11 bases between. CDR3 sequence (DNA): TGTGCCACAAGTGACCGTGCCTACGAGCAGTACTTC. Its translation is CATSDRAYEQYF. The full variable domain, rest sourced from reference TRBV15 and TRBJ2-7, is DAMVIQNPRYQVTQFGKPVTLSCSQTLNHNVMYWYQQKSSQAPKLLFHYYDKDFNNEADTPDNFQSRRPNTSFCFLDIRSPGLGDTAMYLCATSDRAYEQYFGPGTRLTVT.

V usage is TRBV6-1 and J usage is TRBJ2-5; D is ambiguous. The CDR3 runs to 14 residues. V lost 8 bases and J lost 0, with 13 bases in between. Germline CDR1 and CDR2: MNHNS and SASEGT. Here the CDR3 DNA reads TGTGCCAGCTTAGGGCCGTCGTACCAAGAGACCCAGTACTTC. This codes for CASLGPSYQETQYF.

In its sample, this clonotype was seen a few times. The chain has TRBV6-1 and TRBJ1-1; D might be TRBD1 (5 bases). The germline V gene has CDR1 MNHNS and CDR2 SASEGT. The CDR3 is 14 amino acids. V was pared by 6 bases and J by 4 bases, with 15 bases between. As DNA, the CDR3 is TGTGCCAGCAGGGAACACCACGGGGGCACTGAAGCTTTCTTT. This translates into CASREHHGGTEAFF.

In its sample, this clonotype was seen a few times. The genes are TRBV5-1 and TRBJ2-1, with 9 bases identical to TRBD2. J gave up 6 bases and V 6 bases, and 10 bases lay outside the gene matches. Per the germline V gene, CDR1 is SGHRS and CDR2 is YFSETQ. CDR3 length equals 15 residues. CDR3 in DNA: TGCGCCAGCACCCCTTGGGCGGGGGGGCCCAATGAGCAGTTCTTC. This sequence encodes CASTPWAGGPNEQFF.

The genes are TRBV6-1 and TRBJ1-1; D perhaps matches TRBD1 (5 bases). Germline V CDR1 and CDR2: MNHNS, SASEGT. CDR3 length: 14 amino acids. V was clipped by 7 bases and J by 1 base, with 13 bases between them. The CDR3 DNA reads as TGTGCCAGCACCCGAGGGGAGGCGAACACTGAAGCTTTCTTT. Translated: CASTRGEANTEAFF.

CDR3 protein: CSARRGLAGGQGPTDTQYF. CDR3 sequence (DNA): TGCAGTGCTAGGCGCGGACTAGCGGGGGGCCAGGGCCCAACAGATACGCAGTATTTT. V usage is TRBV20-1 and J usage is TRBJ2-3; 14 bases match TRBD2. V shed 3 bases, J shed 3 bases, and the junction held 14 bases outside the gene matches. Germline V gene sequence: CDR1 DFQATT, CDR2 SNEGSKA (reference sequence). This CDR3 is built from 19 residues.

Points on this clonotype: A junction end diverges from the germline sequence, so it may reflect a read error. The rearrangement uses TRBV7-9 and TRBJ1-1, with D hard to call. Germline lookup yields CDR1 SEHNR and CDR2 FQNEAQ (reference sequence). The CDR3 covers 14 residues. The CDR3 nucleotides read TGTGCCAGCAGCTTAGAGGCAGTGAACACTGAACCTTTCTTT. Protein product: CASSLEAVNTEPFF.

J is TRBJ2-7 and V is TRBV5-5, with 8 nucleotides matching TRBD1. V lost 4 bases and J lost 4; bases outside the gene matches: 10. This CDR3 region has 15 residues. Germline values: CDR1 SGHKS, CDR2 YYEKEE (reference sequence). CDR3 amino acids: CASSPDQGAFYEQYF. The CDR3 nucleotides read TGTGCCAGCAGCCCGGACCAGGGGGCATTTTACGAGCAGTACTTC.

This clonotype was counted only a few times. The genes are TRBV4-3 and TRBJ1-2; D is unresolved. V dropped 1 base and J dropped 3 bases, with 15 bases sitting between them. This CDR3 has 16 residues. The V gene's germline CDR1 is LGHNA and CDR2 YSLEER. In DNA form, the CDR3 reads TGCGCCAGCAGCCAAGCCCGGTATTGGTCGGACTATGGCTACACCTTC. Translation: CASSQARYWSDYGYTF.

For the CDR3, the DNA is TGCAGCGCCAAGGGACTAGCGGCGGAGACCCAGTACTTC. It translates to CSAKGLAAETQYF. This chain connects TRBV29-1 to TRBJ2-5; 11 nucleotides line up with TRBD2. Germline CDR1 reads SQVTM; CDR2 reads ANQGSEA. The trim removed 7 bases at V and 5 bases at J, leaving 6 bases unmatched. The CDR3 sequence is 13 residues long. The whole variable domain, remainder taken from reference TRBV29-1 and TRBJ2-5, is SAVISQKPSRDICQRGTSLTIQCQVDSQVTMMFWYRQQPGQSLTLIATANQGSEATYESGFVIDKFPISRPNLTFSTLTVSNMSPEDSSIYLCSAKGLAAETQYFGPGTRLLVL.

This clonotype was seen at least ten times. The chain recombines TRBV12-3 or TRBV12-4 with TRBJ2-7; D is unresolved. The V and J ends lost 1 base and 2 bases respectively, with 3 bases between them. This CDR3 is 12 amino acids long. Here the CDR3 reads CASSLVPYEQYF. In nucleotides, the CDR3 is TGTGCCAGCAGTTTAGTTCCCTACGAGCAGTACTTC.

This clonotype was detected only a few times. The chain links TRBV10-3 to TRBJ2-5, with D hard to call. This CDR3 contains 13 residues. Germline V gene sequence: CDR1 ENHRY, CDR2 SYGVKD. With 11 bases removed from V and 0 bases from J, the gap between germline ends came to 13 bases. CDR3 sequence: CASSRQDQETQYF. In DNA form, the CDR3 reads TGTGCCTCCTCCCGGCAGGACCAAGAGACCCAGTACTTC.

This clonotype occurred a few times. The CDR3: CSARPDRNTEAFF. DNA of the CDR3: TGCAGTGCTAGACCGGACAGGAACACTGAAGCTTTCTTT. The rearrangement links TRBV20-1 to TRBJ1-1; D is perhaps TRBD1 (6 bases). This CDR3 region has 13 residues. Trimming took 2 bases from V and 1 from J, leaving 8 bases between them. Germline assignment: CDR1 DFQATT and CDR2 SNEGSKA (reference sequence).

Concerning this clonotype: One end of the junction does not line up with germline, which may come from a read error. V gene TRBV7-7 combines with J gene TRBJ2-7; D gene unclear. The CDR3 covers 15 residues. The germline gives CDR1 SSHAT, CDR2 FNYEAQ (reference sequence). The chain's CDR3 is CASSLGPDPSYEQYF. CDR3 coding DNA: TGTGCTAGCAGCTTAGGTCCGGACCCTTCCTACGAGCAGTACTTC. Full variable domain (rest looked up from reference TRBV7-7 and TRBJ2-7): GAGVSQSPRYKVTKRGQDVTLRCDPISSHATLYWYQQALGQGPEFLTYFNYEAQPDKSGLPSDRFSAERPEGSISTLTIQRTEQRDSAMYRCASSLGPDPSYEQYFGPGTRLTVT.

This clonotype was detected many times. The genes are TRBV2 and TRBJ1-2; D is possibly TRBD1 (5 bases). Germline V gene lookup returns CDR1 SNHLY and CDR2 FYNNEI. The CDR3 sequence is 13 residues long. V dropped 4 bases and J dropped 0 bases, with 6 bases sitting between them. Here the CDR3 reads CASSGQSNYGYTF. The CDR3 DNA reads TGTGCCAGCAGTGGACAGTCTAACTATGGCTACACCTTC.

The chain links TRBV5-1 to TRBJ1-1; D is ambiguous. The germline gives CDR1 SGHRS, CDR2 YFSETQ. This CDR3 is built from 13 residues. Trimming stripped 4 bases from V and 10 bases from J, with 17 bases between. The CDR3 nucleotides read TGCGCCAGCAGCGGAATGGACCTCGATGTAGCTTTCTTT. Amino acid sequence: CASSGMDLDVAFF.

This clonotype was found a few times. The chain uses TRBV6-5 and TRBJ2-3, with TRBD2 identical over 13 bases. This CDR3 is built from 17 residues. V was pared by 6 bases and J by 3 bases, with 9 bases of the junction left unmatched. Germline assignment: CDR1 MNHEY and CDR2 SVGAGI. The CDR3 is CASSKLAGGPGTDTQYF. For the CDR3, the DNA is TGTGCCAGCAGCAAACTAGCGGGAGGGCCGGGGACAGATACGCAGTATTTT.

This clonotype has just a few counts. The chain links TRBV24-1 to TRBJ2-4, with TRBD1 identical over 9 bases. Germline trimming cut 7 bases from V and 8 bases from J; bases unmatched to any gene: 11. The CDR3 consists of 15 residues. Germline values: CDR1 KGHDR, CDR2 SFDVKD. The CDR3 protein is CATSQGGTGTDIQYF. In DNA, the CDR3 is TGTGCCACCAGCCAGGGCGGGACAGGGACGGACATTCAGTACTTC.

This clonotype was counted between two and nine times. CDR3 bases: TGTGCCAGCAGTTTAGGTAGAACCGGCGAGCAGTACTTC. Translation: CASSLGRTGEQYF. This chain uses TRBV12-3 or TRBV12-4 with TRBJ2-7; no clear D gene. The CDR3 contains 13 residues. The germline V and J ends were trimmed by 1 base and 6 bases, with 10 bases remaining between them.

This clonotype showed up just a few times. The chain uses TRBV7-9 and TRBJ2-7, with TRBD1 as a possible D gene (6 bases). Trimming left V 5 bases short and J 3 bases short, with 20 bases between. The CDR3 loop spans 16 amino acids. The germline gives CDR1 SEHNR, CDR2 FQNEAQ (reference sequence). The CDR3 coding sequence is TGTGCCAGCAGCACCGAACAGGGTCTACTTTTCTACGAGCAGTACTTC. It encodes CASSTEQGLLFYEQYF.

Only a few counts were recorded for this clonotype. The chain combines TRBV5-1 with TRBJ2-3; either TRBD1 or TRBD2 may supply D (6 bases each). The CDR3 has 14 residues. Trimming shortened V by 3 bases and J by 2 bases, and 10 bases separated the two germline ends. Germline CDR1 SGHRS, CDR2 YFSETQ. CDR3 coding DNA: TGCGCCAGCAGCTGGGGGGCTCCCACAGATACGCAGTATTTT. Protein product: CASSWGAPTDTQYF.